These T cell receptor beta chains were read from a single sample in a study of T cell repertoires in aging, cancer and after chemotherapy. In TCRdb, the multiplex PCR reads were re-called with MiXCR into one record per CDR3 protein. The repertoire includes around 1,300 distinct CDR3 sequences, under 70% of them detected once, and approximately 60% sits in the top ten. The sequencing sample was made of blood. These receptors were collected from a human donor with a blood cancer. The CDR3 runs from the conserved cysteine through the conserved F or W. The order of the fields is J gene, V gene, CDR3 protein.

>TRBJ2-7|TRBV6-5
CASSYSWAGSGYEQYF
>TRBJ2-7|TRBV6-6
CASRTIRQGSYEQYF
>NA|TRBV12-3/TRBV12-4
CASRTTGGSYNEQFF
>TRBJ2-7|TRBV4-2
CASSQDGTIYEQYF
>TRBJ2-3|TRBV29-1
CSVTRAGSSTDTQYF
>TRBJ1-2|TRBV19
CASSIDGETSGYTF
>TRBJ2-7|TRBV6-5
CASSLAGEYEQYF
>TRBJ1-2|TRBV30
CAWSVSGQRIHGYTF
>NA|TRBV27
CASSPLGSPLLHF
>TRBJ2-7|TRBV6-5
CASMTTGPTYEQYF
>TRBJ1-6|TRBV6-5
CASRQGENSPLHF
>TRBJ2-3|TRBV12-3/TRBV12-4
CASSRGLGTDTQYF
>TRBJ1-4|TRBV6-1
CASERDRDEKLFF
>TRBJ2-1|TRBV12-3/TRBV12-4
CASSWGLAYNEQFF
>TRBJ2-3|TRBV27
CASRLAGGPMDTQYF
>TRBJ2-7|TRBV30
CAWSFSSKGEQYF
>TRBJ1-6|TRBV6-5
CASSNRQGLNSPLHF
>TRBJ2-7|TRBV6-5
CASSYGTGDEQYF
>NA|TRBV6-5
CASSLNWGRSYNEQFF
>TRBJ2-7|TRBV5-6
CASSSVTGIYEQYF
>TRBJ1-2|TRBV5-6
CASSFLTGVEGYTF
>TRBJ2-3|TRBV6-4
CASTKSNASPRSDTQYF
>TRBJ1-5|TRBV30
CAWEGGGNQPQHF
>TRBJ2-3|TRBV29-1
CSVAAGVHSTDTQYF
>TRBJ2-1|TRBV5-6
CASSLGYSAYNEQFF
>TRBJ2-7|TRBV12-3/TRBV12-4
CASRLTGSGEQYF
>TRBJ2-7|TRBV6-5
CASSSGHRSYEQYF
>TRBJ1-2|TRBV12-3/TRBV12-4
CASTEQGFYGYTF
>TRBJ2-2|TRBV7-9
CASSLGTSGDTGELFF
>TRBJ2-7|TRBV5-6
CASSLGYSAYNEQYF
>TRBJ2-5|TRBV6-5
CASSYSRGVVKTQYF
>TRBJ2-1|TRBV19
CASGTVSSYNEQFF
>TRBJ2-7|TRBV6-5
CASSLGGVAYEQYF
>TRBJ2-7|TRBV15
CATSQDRVVGEQYF
>TRBJ2-1|TRBV12-3/TRBV12-4
CASSLRYLTSGVYNEQFF
>TRBJ2-1|TRBV6-6
CASRLQGGSYNEQFF
>TRBJ2-3|TRBV19
CASRLAGSNPTQYF
>TRBJ2-7|TRBV5-6
CASSLRQGPYEQYF
>TRBJ2-5|TRBV29-1
CSINTGTSGSETQYF
>TRBJ1-6|TRBV6-5
CASSPTGPTYSPLHF
>TRBJ2-5|TRBV6-5
CASSYPRDRQETQYF
>NA|TRBV12-3/TRBV12-4
CASSLQGDYGYTF
>TRBJ2-7|TRBV19
CASSVRTGGSNWGYEQYF
>TRBJ1-2|TRBV12-3/TRBV12-4
CASSPARNYGYTF
>TRBJ2-3|TRBV12-5
CASGPGLAGASTDTKYF
>TRBJ1-1|TRBV29-1
CSGTGAVNTEAFF
>TRBJ2-7|TRBV6-5
CSSGISYEQYF
>TRBJ2-1|TRBV5-6
CASSPPGLAEPGQFF
>TRBJ2-2|TRBV7-6
CASSFGLAGSSGELFF
>TRBJ1-2|TRBV29-1
CSVEPQGAEDYGYTF
>TRBJ2-7|TRBV10-1
CASSGTFGTALMNF
>TRBJ2-5|TRBV6-5
CASSLGRGETQYF
>TRBJ2-1|TRBV6-5
CASTPRRGQSGLTSYNEQFF
>TRBJ2-7|TRBV7-9
CASSLAGNYEQYF
>TRBJ2-1|TRBV6-5
CASSYTGEQFF
>TRBJ2-7|TRBV10-3
CAISESMDRGHEQYF
>TRBJ1-5|TRBV6-5
CASSYSGNNQPQHF
>TRBJ2-7|TRBV29-1
CSVEGRYEQYF
>TRBJ2-7|TRBV7-2
CASSPPPLYEQYF